These 30 T cell receptor beta chains originate from one sample sequenced in a study of T cell repertoires in cytomegalovirus infection (dated by TCRdb to about 2019). The sample was run on an Illumina HiSeq 1500. TCRdb reworked the public reads: Q25 trimming with fastp, MiXCR clone assembly, productive beta chains retained. CDR3 protein duplicates are merged, each entry listing the most common genes and DNA. For this sample there are 200,000 to 300,000 distinct CDR3 sequences; about an eighth appear just once. The top ten clonotypes cover 8.5% to 9% of the sample. The sequencing sample was made of PBMCs. These receptors all come from a human donor in good health (CMV status not recorded). Some clones in this sample may be carry-over from other donors' samples.

The chain links TRBV6-5 to TRBJ1-3; a weak D match, TRBD1 (5 bases). The CDR3 spans 15 residues. Per germline, CDR1 MNHEY and CDR2 SVGAGI. The ends were cut back, 6 bases at V and 4 bases at J, with 16 bases in the middle. CDR3 coding DNA: TGTGCCAGCAGCCATCGCAGGGCCTCCGGAAACACCATATATTTT. This encodes CASSHRRASGNTIYF.

This clonotype was recorded many times. One end of the junction varies from germline; a read error may be responsible. The V gene is TRBV28, the J gene TRBJ2-1; D perhaps matches TRBD1 (6 bases). Per the germline V gene, CDR1 is MDHEN and CDR2 is SYDVKM. CDR3 length: 12 residues. The CDR3 nucleotides are TGCGTAACCAAAACAGGGTTTGATGAGCAGTTCTTC. Translation: CVTKTGFDEQFF.

The chain carries TRBV6-5 and TRBJ1-2; D call uncertain. V gave up 8 bases and J gave up 2 bases, with 15 bases separating them. The CDR3 is 14 residues long. The germline V gene encodes CDR1 MNHEY and CDR2 SVGAGI. The CDR3, as DNA: TGTGCCAGCCTCCCGAGTGGGTCCAACTATGGCTACACCTTC. Protein sequence: CASLPSGSNYGYTF.

This clonotype was picked up a small number of times. V gene TRBV7-9 combines with J gene TRBJ1-1, with a tentative D call TRBD1 (6 bases). Trimming left V 5 bases short and J 5 bases short, with 21 bases between. The CDR3 has 16 amino acids. CDR1 and CDR2 from the germline V gene are SEHNR and FQNEAQ (reference sequence). CDR3 sequence reads: CASSTSRAGEGTEAFF. Written as DNA, the CDR3 is TGTGCCAGCAGCACCAGTCGCGCAGGGGAGGGGACTGAAGCTTTCTTT. The full variable domain, rest sourced from reference TRBV7-9 and TRBJ1-1, is DTGVSQNPRHKITKRGQNVTFRCDPISEHNRLYWYRQTLGQGPEFLTYFQNEAQLEKSRLLSDRFSAERPKGSFSTLEIQRTEQGDSAMYLCASSTSRAGEGTEAFFGQGTRLTVV.

In its sample, this clonotype was seen a few times. The chain couples TRBV6-1 to TRBJ1-5; D is undetermined. Trimming removed 5 bases from V and 7 bases from J, with 12 bases in between. The CDR3 has 13 residues. Germline CDR1 MNHNS, CDR2 SASEGT. The CDR3 protein is CASSRTGWQPQHF. DNA of the CDR3: TGTGCCAGCAGTCGAACGGGGTGGCAGCCCCAGCATTTT.

J is TRBJ2-3 and V is TRBV5-4; 13 bases are a match to TRBD2. J lost 10 bases, V lost 4 bases, and 6 bases had no gene match. Germline CDR1 SGHNT, CDR2 YYREEE (reference sequence). This CDR3 spans 14 amino acids. CDR3 sequence: CASSPGTSGTAQYF. CDR3 nucleotides: TGTGCCAGCAGCCCCGGGACTAGCGGGACCGCGCAGTATTTT. The whole variable domain, remainder taken from reference TRBV5-4 and TRBJ2-3, is ETGVTQSPTHLIKTRGQQVTLRCSSQSGHNTVSWYQQALGQGPQFIFQYYREEENGRGNFPPRFSGLQFPNYSSELNVNALELDDSALYLCASSPGTSGTAQYFGPGTRLTVL.

The chain has TRBV6-2 or TRBV6-3 and TRBJ2-1, with TRBD2 matching over 11 bases. With 4 bases clipped from V and 5 bases from J, the junction kept 7 bases outside the gene matches. The CDR3 covers 16 residues. Germline values: CDR1 MNHEY, CDR2 SVGEGT. CDR3 sequence (DNA): TGTGCCAGCAGTTCAAGGACTAGCGGGTTCGACAATGAGCAGTTCTTC. The encoded protein is CASSSRTSGFDNEQFF.

This clonotype was observed at least ten times. For the CDR3, the DNA is TGTGCCAGCAGCTTAGCGGGAGCAAACACCGGGGAGCTGTTTTTT. It encodes CASSLAGANTGELFF. This chain links TRBV7-2 with TRBJ2-2, with D perhaps TRBD2 (5 bases). Germline V gives CDR1 SGHTA, CDR2 FQGNSA. Trimming stripped 0 bases from V and 2 bases from J, with 7 bases between. The CDR3 length is 15 residues.

V and J are TRBV7-6 and TRBJ1-3; TRBD1 aligns across 7 bases. The CDR3 is made up of 16 amino acids. Germline V CDR1 and CDR2: SGHVS, FNYEAQ. The V gene end was trimmed by 4 bases and the J gene end by 0 bases; junction bases not matched to a gene: 6. The CDR3 DNA reads TGTGCCAGCAGCTCCCGGGGACAGAGCTCTGGAAACACCATATATTTT. Translation gives CASSSRGQSSGNTIYF.

This clonotype showed up many times. V and J are TRBV7-2 and TRBJ1-1; tentatively, D is TRBD1 (5 bases). Trimming took off 5 bases at V and 0 bases at J, with 16 bases between the two ends. This CDR3 region has 16 residues. Germline CDR1 reads SGHTA; CDR2 reads FQGNSA. In DNA, the CDR3 is TGTGCCAGCAGCGACAGCAGGAGCCCTATGAACACTGAAGCTTTCTTT. Amino acids: CASSDSRSPMNTEAFF.

Many counts were recorded for this clonotype. V and J are TRBV7-9 and TRBJ1-5; D call uncertain. With 1 base removed from V and 8 bases from J, the gap between germline ends came to 9 bases. CDR3 length: 13 amino acids. The germline V gene has CDR1 SEHNR and CDR2 FQNEAQ (reference sequence). In DNA, the CDR3 is TGTGCCAGCAGCTTAGGAGGGATGGAGCCCCAGCATTTT. Translated: CASSLGGMEPQHF.

V gene TRBV25-1 combines with J gene TRBJ2-2, with D maybe TRBD2 (5 bases). V lost 3 bases, J lost 4 bases, and 9 bases lay in between. The CDR3 is 14 amino acids. The germline V gene encodes CDR1 MGHDK and CDR2 SYGVNS. Here the CDR3 DNA reads TGTGCCAGCAGTGACAGGAGGACCACCGGGGAGCTGTTTTTT. Protein: CASSDRRTTGELFF.

This clonotype was counted between two and nine times. The genes are TRBV5-4 and TRBJ2-5, with 8 bases matching TRBD2. CDR3 length: 16 amino acids. V dropped 5 bases and J dropped 5; count of bases not matched to a gene: 14. Germline CDR1 and CDR2: SGHNT and YYREEE (reference sequence). The CDR3: CASSQAVTGGAETQYF. The CDR3 DNA is TGTGCCAGCAGTCAAGCGGTCACCGGGGGGGCGGAGACCCAGTACTTC.

Only a few counts were recorded for this clonotype. The rearrangement uses TRBV5-1 and TRBJ2-7, with 11 bases that match TRBD1. The CDR3 spans 15 residues. The germline CDR1 and CDR2 sequences are SGHRS and YFSETQ. Losses at the gene ends were 5 bases for V and 0 bases for J; bases not matched to a gene: 4. The CDR3 loop reads CASRTGQGVSYEQYF. CDR3 sequence (DNA): TGCGCCAGCAGGACGGGACAGGGGGTCTCCTACGAGCAGTACTTC.

This clonotype was detected ten times or more. The chain links TRBV12-3 or TRBV12-4 to TRBJ1-2; D is ambiguous. V lost 4 bases and J lost 5, with 14 bases in between. The CDR3 has 14 amino acids. The CDR3 is CASSSDPEPYGYTF. For the CDR3, the DNA is TGTGCCAGCAGTTCAGACCCAGAGCCGTATGGCTACACCTTC.

The chain carries TRBV20-1 and TRBJ2-2, with 7 bases identical to TRBD1. Germline V lookup: CDR1 DFQATT, CDR2 SNEGSKA (reference sequence). V shed 4 bases, J shed 0 bases, and the junction held 8 bases outside the gene matches. The CDR3 sequence is 16 residues long. CDR3: CSATRTGTANTGELFF. CDR3 DNA sequence: TGCAGTGCTACCCGCACCGGGACAGCGAACACCGGGGAGCTGTTTTTT.

This clonotype was counted ten times or more. The V and J genes are TRBV7-2 and TRBJ1-5, with D hard to call. The CDR3 contains 15 residues. V shed 0 bases and J shed 3 bases, with 9 bases lying between them. Germline assignment: CDR1 SGHTA and CDR2 FQGNSA. This CDR3 is CASSLAGTVNQPQHF. The CDR3 DNA sequence: TGTGCCAGCAGCTTAGCTGGAACGGTCAATCAGCCCCAGCATTTT.

Only a few counts were recorded for this clonotype. The chain is built from TRBV20-1 and TRBJ1-6; a weak D match, TRBD1 (5 bases). The CDR3 contains 16 residues. Germline V gene data show CDR1 as DFQATT and CDR2 as SNEGSKA (reference sequence). Trimming removed 1 base from V and 7 bases from J, with 17 bases in between. The CDR3 DNA reads TGCAGTGCTAGAGGCGGGGCGGACCCACCAAATTCACCCCTCCACTTT. This translates into CSARGGADPPNSPLHF.

This clonotype was recorded at least ten times. This chain uses TRBV10-1 with TRBJ2-7; TRBD1 aligns across 9 bases. This CDR3 is 15 amino acids long. Germline assignment: CDR1 WNHNN and CDR2 SYGVQD (reference sequence). J gave up 7 bases and V 6 bases, and 13 bases lay outside the gene matches. CDR3 in amino acids: CASSGPGTGPMEQYF. The CDR3 DNA reads as TGCGCCAGCAGCGGCCCCGGGACAGGGCCCATGGAGCAGTACTTC.

This clonotype was recorded at least ten times. This sequence joins TRBV7-2 and TRBJ2-1, with no clear D. The CDR3 consists of 15 residues. In germline, CDR1 is SGHTA, CDR2 FQGNSA. V was cut by 1 base and J by 5 bases, with 12 bases left in between. In nucleotides, the CDR3 is TGTGCCAGCAGCTTAGTAGTAGGAGTTAACAATGAGCAGTTCTTC. Protein: CASSLVVGVNNEQFF.

This clonotype was found many times. The chain links TRBV6-2 or TRBV6-3 to TRBJ1-2; D might be TRBD1 (5 bases). The CDR3 extends over 14 amino acids. The V gene's germline CDR1 is MNHEY and CDR2 SVGEGT. V lost 0 bases and J lost 6, with 11 bases in between. CDR3 protein: CASSYSIGTDGYTF. The CDR3, as DNA: TGTGCCAGCAGTTACTCGATAGGGACGGATGGCTACACCTTC.

The sample holds a few counts of this clonotype. J is TRBJ2-5 and V is TRBV7-3; 9 bases are a match to TRBD2. After removal of 6 bases from V and 5 bases from J, the junction contained 7 bases not matched to a gene. In germline, CDR1 is SGHTA, CDR2 FQGTGA. This CDR3 contains 14 residues. The CDR3 loop reads CASSRSGRRETQYF. Here the CDR3 DNA reads TGTGCCAGCAGTCGTAGCGGGAGAAGGGAGACCCAGTACTTC.

Only a few counts were recorded for this clonotype. This chain uses TRBV29-1 with TRBJ2-1, with 10 bases aligning to TRBD2. The CDR3 is made up of 20 amino acids. Germline-derived CDR1 and CDR2 are SQVTM and ANQGSEA. The J segment lost 1 base and the V segment lost 4 bases, leaving 19 bases of the junction unmatched. The CDR3: CSVVDLPSAGGPISYNEQFF. CDR3 sequence (DNA): TGCAGCGTTGTTGATCTTCCCTCAGCGGGAGGGCCAATATCCTACAATGAGCAGTTCTTC.

This clonotype has just a few counts. This chain links TRBV20-1 with TRBJ2-6; TRBD1 might be the D (5 bases). The CDR3 is 15 amino acids. Germline CDR1 reads DFQATT; CDR2 reads SNEGSKA (reference sequence). V lost 6 bases and J 0 bases, leaving 12 bases between the germline ends. The CDR3 DNA reads as TGCAGTGCCCCCACAGGACCCTCTGGGGCCAACGTCCTGACTTTC. Translation: CSAPTGPSGANVLTF.

This clonotype occurred many times. The chain uses TRBV7-9 and TRBJ2-1; 8 bases line up with TRBD1. From germline, CDR1 is SEHNR and CDR2 FQNEAQ (reference sequence). The junction had 6 bases not matched to a gene; V was cut back by 7 bases and J by 7 bases. The CDR3 loop spans 13 amino acids. CDR3 residues: CASTSRQGNEQFF. The CDR3 bases are TGTGCCAGCACCTCCCGACAGGGGAATGAGCAGTTCTTC.

The sample holds a few counts of this clonotype. V usage is TRBV12-3 or TRBV12-4 and J usage is TRBJ2-1, with D possibly being TRBD1 or TRBD2 (5 bases each). The CDR3 covers 14 residues. V lost 3 bases and J lost 0, with 6 bases in between. CDR3 DNA: TGTGCCAGCAGTTTGGGGGTCTCCTACAATGAGCAGTTCTTC. It translates to CASSLGVSYNEQFF.

The chain is built from TRBV7-3 and TRBJ2-2, with D hard to call. CDR3 size: 13 residues. V shed 4 bases and J shed 4 bases, with 7 bases lying between them. Germline V gene sequence: CDR1 SGHTA, CDR2 FQGTGA. The CDR3 protein is CASSSEFTGELFF. The DNA for the CDR3 is TGTGCCAGCAGCTCGGAGTTCACCGGGGAGCTGTTTTTT.

The V and J genes are TRBV29-1 and TRBJ2-6, with 8 bases fitting TRBD1. Germline CDR1 is SQVTM and CDR2 is ANQGSEA. This CDR3 spans 15 amino acids. V trimming: 7 bases; J trimming: 0 bases; junction bases outside the gene matches: 5. The chain's CDR3 is CSDETGDSGANVLTF. Written as DNA, the CDR3 is TGCAGCGACGAGACAGGGGACTCTGGGGCCAACGTCCTGACTTTC.

The chain joins TRBV28 to TRBJ1-2; D remains unclear. V lost 3 bases to trimming and J lost 8 bases, with 13 bases between them. The CDR3 loop spans 13 amino acids. Germline assignment: CDR1 MDHEN and CDR2 SYDVKM. CDR3 amino acids: CASSLSGVGGYTF. CDR3 nucleotides: TGTGCCAGCAGTTTGAGCGGGGTTGGGGGCTACACCTTC.

V is TRBV23-1 and J is TRBJ2-6, with D possibly TRBD2 on 6 matching bases. TRBV23-1 is an ORF, and what it does is uncertain. The V and J ends lost 6 bases and 0 bases respectively, with 24 bases between them. The CDR3 totals 20 residues. The CDR3 loop reads CASSPTLGRPPLSGANVLTF. The CDR3 region has the DNA TGCGCCAGCAGCCCAACCCTTGGGAGGCCTCCTCTCTCTGGGGCCAACGTCCTGACTTTC.